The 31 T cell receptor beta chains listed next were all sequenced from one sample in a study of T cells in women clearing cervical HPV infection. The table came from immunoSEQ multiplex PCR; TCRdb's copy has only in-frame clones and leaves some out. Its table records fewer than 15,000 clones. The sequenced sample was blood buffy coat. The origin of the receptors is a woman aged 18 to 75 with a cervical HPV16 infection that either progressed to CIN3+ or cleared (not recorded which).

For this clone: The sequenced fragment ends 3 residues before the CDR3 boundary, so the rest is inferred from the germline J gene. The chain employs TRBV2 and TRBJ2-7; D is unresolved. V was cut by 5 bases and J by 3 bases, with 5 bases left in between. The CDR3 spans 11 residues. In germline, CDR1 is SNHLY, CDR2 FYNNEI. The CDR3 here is CASSSVYEQYF. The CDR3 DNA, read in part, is TGTGCCAGCAGTTCAGTCTACGAG.

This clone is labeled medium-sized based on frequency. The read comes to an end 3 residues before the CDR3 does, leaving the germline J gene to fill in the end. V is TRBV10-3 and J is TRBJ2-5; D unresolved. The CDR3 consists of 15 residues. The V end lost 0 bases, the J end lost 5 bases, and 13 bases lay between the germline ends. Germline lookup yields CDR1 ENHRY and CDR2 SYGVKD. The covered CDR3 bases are TGTGCCATCAGTGAGTCGCCAGGCATAGGGGAGACC. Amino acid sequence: CAISESPGIGET. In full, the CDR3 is CAISESPGIGETQYF.

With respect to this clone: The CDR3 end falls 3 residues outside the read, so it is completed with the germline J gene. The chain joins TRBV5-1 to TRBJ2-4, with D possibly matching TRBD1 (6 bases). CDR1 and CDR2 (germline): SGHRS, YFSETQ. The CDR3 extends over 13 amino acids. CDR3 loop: CASSSGARYGQYF. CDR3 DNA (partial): TGCGCCAGCAGCTCAGGGGCTCGGTATGGT.

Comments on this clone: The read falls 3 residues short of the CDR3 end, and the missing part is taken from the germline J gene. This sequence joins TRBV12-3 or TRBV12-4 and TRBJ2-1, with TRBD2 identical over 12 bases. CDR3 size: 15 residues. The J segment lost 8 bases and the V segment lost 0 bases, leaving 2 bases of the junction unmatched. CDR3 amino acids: CASSLALAGGDEQFF. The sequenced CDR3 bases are TGTGCCAGCAGTTTAGCGCTAGCGGGGGGGGATGAG.

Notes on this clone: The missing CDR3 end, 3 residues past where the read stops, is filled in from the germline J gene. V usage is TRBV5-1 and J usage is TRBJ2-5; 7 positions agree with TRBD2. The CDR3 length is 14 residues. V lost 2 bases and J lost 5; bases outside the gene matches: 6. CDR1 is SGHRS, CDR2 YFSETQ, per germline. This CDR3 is CASSLAGFPETQYF. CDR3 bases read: TGCGCCAGCAGCTTAGCGGGGTTCCCGGAGACC.

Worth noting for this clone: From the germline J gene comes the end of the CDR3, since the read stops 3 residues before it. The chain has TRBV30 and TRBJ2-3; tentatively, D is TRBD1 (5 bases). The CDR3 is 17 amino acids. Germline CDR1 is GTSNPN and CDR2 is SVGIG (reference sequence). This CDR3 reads CAWSGGSGRYSNQPQYF. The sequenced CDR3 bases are TGTGCCTGGAGTGGTGGGTCAGGGCGTTATAGCAATCAGCCG.

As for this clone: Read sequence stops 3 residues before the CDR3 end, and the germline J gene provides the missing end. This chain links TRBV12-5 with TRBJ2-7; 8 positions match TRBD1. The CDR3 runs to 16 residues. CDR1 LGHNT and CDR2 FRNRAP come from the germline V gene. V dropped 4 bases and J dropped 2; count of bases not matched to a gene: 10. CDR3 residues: CASGSTYRGKTYEQYF. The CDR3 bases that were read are TGTGCTAGTGGTTCCACATACAGGGGGAAAACCTACGAG.

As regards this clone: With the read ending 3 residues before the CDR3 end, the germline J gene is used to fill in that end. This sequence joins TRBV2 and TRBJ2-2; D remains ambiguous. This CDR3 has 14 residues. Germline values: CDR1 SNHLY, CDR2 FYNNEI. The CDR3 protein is CASSDVSYNSPLFF. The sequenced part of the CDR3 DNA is TGTGCCAGCAGTGATGTGTCCTATAATTCACCG.

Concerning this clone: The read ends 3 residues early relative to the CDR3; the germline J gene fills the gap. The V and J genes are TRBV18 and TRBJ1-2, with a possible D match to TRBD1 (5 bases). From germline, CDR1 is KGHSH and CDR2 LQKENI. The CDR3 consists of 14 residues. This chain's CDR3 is CASSPELATDTYTF. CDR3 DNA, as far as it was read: TGTGCCAGCTCACCAGAACTAGCGACAGATACC.

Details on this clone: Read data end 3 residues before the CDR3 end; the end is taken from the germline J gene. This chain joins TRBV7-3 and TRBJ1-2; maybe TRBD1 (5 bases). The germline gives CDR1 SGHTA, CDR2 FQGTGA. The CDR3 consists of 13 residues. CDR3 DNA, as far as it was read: TGTGCCAGCAGCTCGGACATGACAGATACC. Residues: CASSSDMTDT. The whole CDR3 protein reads CASSSDMTDTYTF.

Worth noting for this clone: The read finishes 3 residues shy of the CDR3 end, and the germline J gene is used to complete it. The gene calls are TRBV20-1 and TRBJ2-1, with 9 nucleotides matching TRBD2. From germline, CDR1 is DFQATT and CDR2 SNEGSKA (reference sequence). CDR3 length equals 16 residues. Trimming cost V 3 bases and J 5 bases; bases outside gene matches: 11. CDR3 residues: CSASTFRLAADNEQFF. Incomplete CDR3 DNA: TGCAGTGCTAGCACCTTCAGACTAGCGGCGGACAATGAG.

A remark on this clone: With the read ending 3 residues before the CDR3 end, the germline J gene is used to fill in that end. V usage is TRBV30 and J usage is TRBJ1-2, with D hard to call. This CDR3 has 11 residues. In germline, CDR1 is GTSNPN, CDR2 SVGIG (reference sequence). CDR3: CAWNWLDTYTF. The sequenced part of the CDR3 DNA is TGTGCCTGGAATTGGTTAGATACC.

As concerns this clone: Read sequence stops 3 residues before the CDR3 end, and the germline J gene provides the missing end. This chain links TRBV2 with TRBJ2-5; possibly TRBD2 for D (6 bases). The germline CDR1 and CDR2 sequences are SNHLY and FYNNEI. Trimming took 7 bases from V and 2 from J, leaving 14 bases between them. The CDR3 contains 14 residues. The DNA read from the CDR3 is TGTGCCAGCATAGTGGGGGGTTTTCAAGAGACC. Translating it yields CASIVGGFQET. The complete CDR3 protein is CASIVGGFQETQYF.

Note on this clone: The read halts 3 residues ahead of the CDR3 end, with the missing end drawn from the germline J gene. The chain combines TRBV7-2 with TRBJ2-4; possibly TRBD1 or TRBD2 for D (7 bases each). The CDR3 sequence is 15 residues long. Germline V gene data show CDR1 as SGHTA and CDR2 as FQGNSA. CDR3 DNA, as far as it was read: TGTGCCAGCAGCAGGGGAGGGGGCAGCCTCTATGGT. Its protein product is CASSRGGGSLYG. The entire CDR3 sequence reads CASSRGGGSLYGQYF.

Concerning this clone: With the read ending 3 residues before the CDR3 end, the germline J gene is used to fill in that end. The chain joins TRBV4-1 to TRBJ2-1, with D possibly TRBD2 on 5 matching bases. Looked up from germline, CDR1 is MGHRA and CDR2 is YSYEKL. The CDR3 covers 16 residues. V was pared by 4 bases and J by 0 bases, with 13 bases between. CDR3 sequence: CASSPTTRSSYNEQFF. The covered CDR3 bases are TGCGCCAGCAGCCCCACAACTAGGAGCTCCTACAATGAG.

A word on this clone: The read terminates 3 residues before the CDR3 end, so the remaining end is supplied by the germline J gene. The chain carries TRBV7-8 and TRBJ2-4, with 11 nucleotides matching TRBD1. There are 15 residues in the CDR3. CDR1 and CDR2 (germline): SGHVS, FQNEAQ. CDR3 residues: CASSLGTGQGDGQYF. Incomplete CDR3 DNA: TGTGCCAGCAGCTTAGGAACGGGACAGGGGGATGGT.

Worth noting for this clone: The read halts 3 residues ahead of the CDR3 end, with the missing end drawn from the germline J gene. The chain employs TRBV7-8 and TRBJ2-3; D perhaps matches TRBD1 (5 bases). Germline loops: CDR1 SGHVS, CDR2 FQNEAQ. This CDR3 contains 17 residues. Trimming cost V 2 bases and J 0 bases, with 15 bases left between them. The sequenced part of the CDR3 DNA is TGTGCCAGCAGCTTAAATGCCAGGGCGGTTAGCACAGATACG. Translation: CASSLNARAVSTDT. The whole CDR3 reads CASSLNARAVSTDTQYF.

The CDR3 here is CASSPGGPNYGYTF. The DNA read from the CDR3 is TGCGCCAGCAGTCCAGGGGGCCCTAACTATGGC. This rearrangement joins TRBV10-2 to TRBJ1-2; 8 bases agree with TRBD1. From the germline J gene comes the end of the CDR3, since the read stops 3 residues before it. The trim removed 5 bases at V and 0 bases at J, leaving 2 bases unmatched. The CDR3 runs 14 residues. Germline-derived CDR1 and CDR2 are WSHSY and SAAADI.

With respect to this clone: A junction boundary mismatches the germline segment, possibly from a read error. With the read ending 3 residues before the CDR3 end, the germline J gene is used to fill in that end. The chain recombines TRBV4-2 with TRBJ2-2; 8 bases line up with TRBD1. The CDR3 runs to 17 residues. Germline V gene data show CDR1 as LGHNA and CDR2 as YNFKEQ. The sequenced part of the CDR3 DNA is TGCGCCAGCAGCCAAGACCAGGGGGCCGGAGTAGCCGGGGAG. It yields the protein CASSQDQGAGVAGE. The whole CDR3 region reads CASSQDQGAGVAGELFF.

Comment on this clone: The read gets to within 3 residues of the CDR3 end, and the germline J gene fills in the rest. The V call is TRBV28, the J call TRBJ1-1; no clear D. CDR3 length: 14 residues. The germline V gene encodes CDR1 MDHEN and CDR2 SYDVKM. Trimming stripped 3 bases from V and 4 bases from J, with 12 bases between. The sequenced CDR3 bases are TGTGCCAGCAGTTTTCCGGGGATGGGCACTGAA. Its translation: CASSFPGMGTE. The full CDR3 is CASSFPGMGTEAFF.

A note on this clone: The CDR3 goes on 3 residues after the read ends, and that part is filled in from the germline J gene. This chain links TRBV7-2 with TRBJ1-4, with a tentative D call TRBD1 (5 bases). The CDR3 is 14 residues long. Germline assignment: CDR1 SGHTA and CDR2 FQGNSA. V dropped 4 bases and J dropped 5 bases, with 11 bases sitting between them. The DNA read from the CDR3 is TGTGCCAGCAGCTCCCAGGGTAACAATGAAAAA. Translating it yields CASSSQGNNEK. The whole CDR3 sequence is CASSSQGNNEKLFF.

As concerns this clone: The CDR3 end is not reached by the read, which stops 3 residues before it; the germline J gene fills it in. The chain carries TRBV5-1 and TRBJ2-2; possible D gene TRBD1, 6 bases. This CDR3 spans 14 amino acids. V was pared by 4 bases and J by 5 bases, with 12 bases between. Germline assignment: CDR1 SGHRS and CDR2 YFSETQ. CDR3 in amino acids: CASSPDRLTGELFF. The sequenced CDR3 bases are TGCGCCAGCAGCCCTGACAGGCTGACCGGGGAG.

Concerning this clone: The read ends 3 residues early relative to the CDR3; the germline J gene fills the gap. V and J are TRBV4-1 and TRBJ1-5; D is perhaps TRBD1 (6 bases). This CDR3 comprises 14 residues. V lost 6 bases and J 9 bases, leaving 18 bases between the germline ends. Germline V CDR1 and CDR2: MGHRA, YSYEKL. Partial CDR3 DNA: TGCGCCAGCAGGCAAATAGGGGGTCTGGGGCCC. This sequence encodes CASRQIGGLGP. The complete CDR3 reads CASRQIGGLGPQHF.

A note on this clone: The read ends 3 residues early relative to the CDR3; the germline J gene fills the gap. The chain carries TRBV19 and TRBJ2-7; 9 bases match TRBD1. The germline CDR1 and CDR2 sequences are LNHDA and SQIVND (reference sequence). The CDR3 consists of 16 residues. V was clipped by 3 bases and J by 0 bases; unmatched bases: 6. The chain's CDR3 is CASSIFTGGNSYEQYF. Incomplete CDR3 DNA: TGTGCCAGTAGTATTTTTACAGGGGGCAACTCCTACGAG.

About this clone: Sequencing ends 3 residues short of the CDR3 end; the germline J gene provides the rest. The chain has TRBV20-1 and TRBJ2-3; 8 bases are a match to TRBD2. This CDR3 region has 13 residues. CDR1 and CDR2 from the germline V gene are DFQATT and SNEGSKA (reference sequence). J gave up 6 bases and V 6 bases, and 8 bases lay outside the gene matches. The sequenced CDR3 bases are TGCAGTGCGCGAACGGGACTAGTGGATACG. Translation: CSARTGLVDT. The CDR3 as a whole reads CSARTGLVDTQYF.

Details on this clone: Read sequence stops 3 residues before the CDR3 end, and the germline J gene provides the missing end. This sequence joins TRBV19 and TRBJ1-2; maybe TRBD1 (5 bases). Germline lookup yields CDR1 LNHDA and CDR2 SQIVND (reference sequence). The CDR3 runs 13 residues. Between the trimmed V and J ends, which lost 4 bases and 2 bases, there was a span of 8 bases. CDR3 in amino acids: CASSKTENYGYTF. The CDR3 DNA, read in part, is TGTGCCAGTAGTAAGACAGAGAACTATGGC.

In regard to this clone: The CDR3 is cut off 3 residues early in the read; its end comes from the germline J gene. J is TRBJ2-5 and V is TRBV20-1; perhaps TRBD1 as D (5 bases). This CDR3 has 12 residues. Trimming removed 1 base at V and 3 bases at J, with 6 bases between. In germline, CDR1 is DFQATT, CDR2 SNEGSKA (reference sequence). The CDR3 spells CSARGQKETQYF. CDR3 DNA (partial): TGCAGTGCTAGAGGACAGAAAGAGACC.

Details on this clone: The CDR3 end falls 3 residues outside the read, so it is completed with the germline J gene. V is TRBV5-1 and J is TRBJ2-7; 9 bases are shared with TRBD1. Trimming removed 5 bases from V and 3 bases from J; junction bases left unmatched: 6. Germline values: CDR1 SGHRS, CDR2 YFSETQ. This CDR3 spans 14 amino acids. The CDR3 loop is CASSSGQGFYEQYF. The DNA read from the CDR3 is TGCGCCAGCAGTTCAGGACAGGGGTTCTACGAG.

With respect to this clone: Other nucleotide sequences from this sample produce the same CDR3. The DNA read from the CDR3 is TGTGCCAGTAGTATCCGACAGGGGTCCTATGGC. This gives the protein CASSIRQGSYG. The entire CDR3 protein reads CASSIRQGSYGYTF. The chain has TRBV19 and TRBJ1-2, with 8 positions matching TRBD1. The CDR3 end is not reached by the read, which stops 3 residues before it; the germline J gene fills it in. Trimming at V came to 3 bases and at J to 4 bases, leaving 4 bases not matched to a gene. The CDR3 loop spans 14 amino acids. Germline V CDR1 and CDR2: LNHDA, SQIVND (reference sequence).

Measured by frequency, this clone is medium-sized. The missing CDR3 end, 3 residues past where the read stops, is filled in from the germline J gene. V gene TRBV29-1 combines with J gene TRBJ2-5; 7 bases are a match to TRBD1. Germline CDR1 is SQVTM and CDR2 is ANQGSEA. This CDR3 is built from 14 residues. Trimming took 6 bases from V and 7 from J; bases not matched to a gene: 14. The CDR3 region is CSVGAGNSGGTQYF. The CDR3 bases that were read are TGCAGCGTGGGAGCAGGAAACTCAGGGGGGACC.

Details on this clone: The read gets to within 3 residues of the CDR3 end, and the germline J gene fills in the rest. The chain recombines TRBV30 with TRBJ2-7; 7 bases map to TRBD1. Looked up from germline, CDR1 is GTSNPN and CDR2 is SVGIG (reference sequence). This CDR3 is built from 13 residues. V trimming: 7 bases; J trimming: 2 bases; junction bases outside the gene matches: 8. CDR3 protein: CAFNRGLTYEQYF. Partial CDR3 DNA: TGTGCCTTCAACAGGGGTTTAACCTACGAG.